The entry below describes one T cell receptor (beta chain). In the same sample, other DNA sequences code for this CDR3. The sample comes from a study of T cell responses to AZD1222 COVID-19 vaccine. Here immunoSEQ multiplex PCR was the method, and the copy in TCRdb shows in-frame clones only, minus some. The sample lists 150,000 or so clones, 88% seen once, with 6.9% in the top ten. V lost 5 bases and J lost 5, with 12 bases in between. The CDR3 is made up of 13 amino acids. Germline V lookup: CDR1 SEHNR, CDR2 FQNEAQ (reference sequence). This chain joins TRBV7-9 and TRBJ1-1; a possible D gene is TRBD1 (6 bases). Sample: peripheral blood, taken after recovery from COVID-19. This sequence was found in an adult who had recovered from COVID-19. The DNA of the CDR3 is TGTGCCAGCAGCAGCGAGGGGGGGACTGAAGCTTTCTTT. Its translation: CASSSEGGTEAFF.